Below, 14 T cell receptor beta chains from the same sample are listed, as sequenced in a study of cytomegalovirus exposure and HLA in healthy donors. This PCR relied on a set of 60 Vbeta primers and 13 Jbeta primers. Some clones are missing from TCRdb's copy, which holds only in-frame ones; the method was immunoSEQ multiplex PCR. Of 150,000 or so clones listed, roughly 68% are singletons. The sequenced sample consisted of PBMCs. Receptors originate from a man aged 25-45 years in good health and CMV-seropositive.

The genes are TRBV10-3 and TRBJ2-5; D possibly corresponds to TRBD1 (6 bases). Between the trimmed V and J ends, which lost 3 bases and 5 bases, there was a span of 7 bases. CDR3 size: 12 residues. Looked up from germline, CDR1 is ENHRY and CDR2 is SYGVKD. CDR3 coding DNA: TGTGCCATCAGTGATGACAGGGAGACCCAGTACTTC. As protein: CAISDDRETQYF.

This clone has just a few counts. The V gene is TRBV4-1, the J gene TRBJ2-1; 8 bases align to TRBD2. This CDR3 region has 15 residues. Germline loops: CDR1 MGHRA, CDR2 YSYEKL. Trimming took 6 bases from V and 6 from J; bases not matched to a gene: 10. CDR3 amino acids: CASSRRSREVNEQFF. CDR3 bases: TGCGCCAGCAGTCGCCGGTCGCGGGAGGTCAATGAGCAGTTCTTC.

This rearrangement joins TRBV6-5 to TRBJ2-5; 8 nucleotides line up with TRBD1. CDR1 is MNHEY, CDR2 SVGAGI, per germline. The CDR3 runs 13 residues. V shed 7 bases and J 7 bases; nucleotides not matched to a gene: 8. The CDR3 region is CASNLDRDGTQYF. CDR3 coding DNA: TGTGCCAGCAACTTGGACAGGGACGGGACCCAGTACTTC.

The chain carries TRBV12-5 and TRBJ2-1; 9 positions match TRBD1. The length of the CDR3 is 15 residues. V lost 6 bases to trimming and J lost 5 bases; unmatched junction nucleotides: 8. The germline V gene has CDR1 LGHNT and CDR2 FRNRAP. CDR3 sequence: CASGYRDRADNEQFF. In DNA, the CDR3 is TGTGCTAGTGGCTACCGGGACAGGGCCGACAATGAGCAGTTCTTC.

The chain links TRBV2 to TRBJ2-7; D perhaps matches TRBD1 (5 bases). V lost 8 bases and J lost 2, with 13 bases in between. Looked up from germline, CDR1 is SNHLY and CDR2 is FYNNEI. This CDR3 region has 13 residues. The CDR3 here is CASDRDRAYEQYF. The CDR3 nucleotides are TGTGCCAGCGACCGAGACAGAGCCTACGAGCAGTACTTC.

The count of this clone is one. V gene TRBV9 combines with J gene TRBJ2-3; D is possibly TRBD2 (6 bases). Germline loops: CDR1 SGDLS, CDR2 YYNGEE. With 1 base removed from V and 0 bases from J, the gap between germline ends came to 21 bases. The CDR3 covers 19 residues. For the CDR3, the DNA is TGTGCCAGCAGCGTATCTAGCGAGGATCTTCTAATTAGCACAGATACGCAGTATTTT. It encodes CASSVSSEDLLISTDTQYF.

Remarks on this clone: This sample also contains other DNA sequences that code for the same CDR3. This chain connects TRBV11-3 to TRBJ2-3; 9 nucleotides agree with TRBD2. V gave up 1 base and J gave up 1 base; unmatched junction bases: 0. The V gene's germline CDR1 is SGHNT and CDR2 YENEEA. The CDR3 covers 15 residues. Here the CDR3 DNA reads TGTGCCAGCAGCTTAGGCGGGGGGGGCACAGATACGCAGTATTTT. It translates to CASSLGGGGTDTQYF.

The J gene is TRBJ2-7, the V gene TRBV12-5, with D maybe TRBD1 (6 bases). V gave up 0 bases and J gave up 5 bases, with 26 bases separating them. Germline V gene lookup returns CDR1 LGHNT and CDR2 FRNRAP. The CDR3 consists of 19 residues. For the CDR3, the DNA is TGTGCTAGTGGTTTGGTACGCGATTACAGGGACCCCTTTAAGGACGAGCAGTACTTC. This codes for CASGLVRDYRDPFKDEQYF.

The CDR3, as DNA: TGCGCCAGCAGCCACCCCGACAGGGGTTGGACTGAAGCTTTCTTT. Translation gives CASSHPDRGWTEAFF. The rearrangement uses TRBV4-1 and TRBJ1-1, with 8 bases identical to TRBD1. The CDR3 runs 15 residues. The junction had 8 bases not matched to a gene; V was cut back by 3 bases and J by 5 bases. Germline V gene sequence: CDR1 MGHRA, CDR2 YSYEKL.

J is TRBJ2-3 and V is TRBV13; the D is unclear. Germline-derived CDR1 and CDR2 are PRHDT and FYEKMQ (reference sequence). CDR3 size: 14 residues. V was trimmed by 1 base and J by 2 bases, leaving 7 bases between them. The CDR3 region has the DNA TGTGCCAGCAGCTTAGTTTCTTCCACAGATACGCAGTATTTT. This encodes CASSLVSSTDTQYF.

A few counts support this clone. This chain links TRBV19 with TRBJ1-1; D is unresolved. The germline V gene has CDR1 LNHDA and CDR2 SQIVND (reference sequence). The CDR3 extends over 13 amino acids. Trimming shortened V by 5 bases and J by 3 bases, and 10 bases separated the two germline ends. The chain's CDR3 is CASSGFADTEAFF. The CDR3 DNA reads TGTGCCAGTAGTGGGTTCGCGGACACTGAAGCTTTCTTT.

This CDR3 reads CATSRTNSAAEQFF. CDR3 in DNA: TGTGCCACCAGCCGTACGAACTCAGCGGCTGAGCAGTTCTTC. The chain has TRBV15 and TRBJ2-1, with D possibly being TRBD2 (5 bases). V lost 5 bases and J 9 bases, leaving 17 bases between the germline ends. The CDR3 runs to 14 residues. CDR1 is LNHNV, CDR2 YYDKDF, per germline (reference sequence). Drawing the rest from reference TRBV15 and TRBJ2-1, the complete variable domain is DAMVIQNPRYQVTQFGKPVTLSCSQTLNHNVMYWYQQKSSQAPKLLFHYYDKDFNNEADTPDNFQSRRPNTSFCFLDIRSPGLGDTAMYLCATSRTNSAAEQFFGPGTRLTVL.

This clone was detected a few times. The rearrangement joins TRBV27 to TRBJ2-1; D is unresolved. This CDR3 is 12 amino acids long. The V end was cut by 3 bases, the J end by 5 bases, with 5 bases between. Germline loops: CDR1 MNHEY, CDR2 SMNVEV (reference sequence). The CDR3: CASSFGDNEQFF. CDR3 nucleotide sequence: TGTGCCAGCAGTTTTGGAGACAATGAGCAGTTCTTC.

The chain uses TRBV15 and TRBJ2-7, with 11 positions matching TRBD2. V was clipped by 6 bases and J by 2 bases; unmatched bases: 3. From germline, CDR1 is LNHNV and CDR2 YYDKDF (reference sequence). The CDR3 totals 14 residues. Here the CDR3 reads CATSSGRDTYEQYF. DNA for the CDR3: TGTGCCACCAGTAGCGGGAGGGACACCTACGAGCAGTACTTC.